A few counts support the clone carrying this TCR beta chain. The authors' total RNA extraction used unfractionated whole blood. TCRdb reprocessed the 5' RACE reads via MiXCR and lists one record per CDR3 protein. The data hold about 140,000 distinct CDR3 sequences, with around 4% observed a single time. The CDR3 sequence is 18 residues long. Deletions cut 3 bases from V and 0 bases from J, with 18 bases between. CDR1 MDHEN and CDR2 SYDVKM come from the germline V gene. This specimen belongs to a study of human T cells and chemical hapten exposure. The sequence came from a female donor in good health. The chain recombines TRBV28 with TRBJ1-3, with D uncertain. CDR3 amino acids: CASSFIRAALLSGNTIYF. The CDR3 nucleotides read TGTGCCAGCAGTTTTATTCGGGCAGCCCTCCTCTCTGGAAACACCATATATTTT.